These 31 T cell receptor beta chains originate from one sample sequenced in a study of T cells in Graves' hyperthyroidism and ophthalmopathy. The CDR3 regions of TCR beta were amplified from RNA transcripts. TCR CDR3 regions were first amplified by RT-PCR with HTBI primers. TCRdb called the multiplex PCR reads again in MiXCR, with one record for every CDR3 protein. The sample includes 500,000 to 750,000 distinct CDR3 sequences, 46% seen only once; the top ten take around 8%. Material: peripheral blood or thyroid tissue (not recorded which). All receptors derive from a woman aged 18-29 years with Graves' hyperthyroidism.

The rearrangement uses TRBV12-5 and TRBJ2-5, with 7 positions matching TRBD2. The DNA end is a closer match to TRBJ2-1, so the J assignment may be wrong. The CDR3 covers 14 residues. Germline V CDR1 and CDR2: LGHNT, FRNRAP. CDR3 in amino acids: CASGLPWAGDEQFF. CDR3 sequence (DNA): TGTGCTAGTGGTTTGCCCTGGGCGGGAGATGAGCAGTTCTTC.

In this sample, this clonotype turned up a few times. The chain is built from TRBV7-8 and TRBJ2-7; D might be TRBD1 (6 bases). This CDR3 comprises 15 residues. Germline values: CDR1 SGHVS, CDR2 FQNEAQ. V lost 2 bases to trimming and J lost 7 bases, with 18 bases between them. The CDR3 DNA is TGTGCCAGCAGCTTATGGGCAGGGGCCGAGAATGAGCAGTACTTC. This translates into CASSLWAGAENEQYF.

As regards this clonotype: This may arise from a read error, as a much more abundant clone is one base away. The V and J genes are TRBV6-5 and TRBJ1-6; possible D gene TRBD1, 6 bases. Trimming shortened V by 4 bases and J by 9 bases, and 13 bases separated the two germline ends. The CDR3 covers 14 residues. Germline V gene sequence: CDR1 MNHEY, CDR2 SVGAGI. The CDR3 DNA follows: TGTGCCAGCAGTTTGACAGCAGGGGCTTCACCCCTCCACTTT. Its protein is CASSLTAGASPLHF.

This clonotype was counted many times. CDR3: CAISEGTGGQPQHF. The CDR3 DNA follows: TGTGCCATCAGTGAGGGGACAGGGGGTCAGCCCCAGCATTTT. This chain links TRBV10-3 with TRBJ1-5, with 11 nucleotides matching TRBD1. Germline V gene sequence: CDR1 ENHRY, CDR2 SYGVKD. The ends lost 2 bases at V and 6 bases at J; junction bases unmatched: 0. CDR3 length: 14 residues.

This clonotype was seen a few times. The rearrangement uses TRBV9 and TRBJ2-2; TRBD2 aligns across 11 bases. CDR3 size: 17 residues. Germline trimming cut 4 bases from V and 6 bases from J; bases unmatched to any gene: 11. Looked up from germline, CDR1 is SGDLS and CDR2 is YYNGEE. CDR3 coding DNA: TGTGCCAGCAGCCCTGGAACTAGCGGGAGTATCTCCGGGGAGCTGTTTTTT. As protein: CASSPGTSGSISGELFF.

A note on this clonotype: A much more abundant neighbour one base away suggests this may be a read error. The chain carries TRBV9 and TRBJ2-7, with TRBD2 as a possible D gene (6 bases). Per the germline V gene, CDR1 is SGDLS and CDR2 is YYNGEE. This CDR3 contains 15 residues. CDR3 DNA sequence: TGTGCCAGCAGTTTAAAAACGGGAGTGGGGTACGAGCAGCACTTC. This translates into CASSLKTGVGYEQHF.

This clonotype was observed a handful of times. The chain joins TRBV18 to TRBJ1-5; TRBD1 is a possible D gene (5 bases). The CDR3 is made up of 13 amino acids. CDR1 KGHSH and CDR2 LQKENI come from the germline V gene. V lost 4 bases, J lost 5 bases, and 9 bases lay in between. Here the CDR3 reads CASSRGGDQPQHF. CDR3 bases: TGTGCCAGCTCACGGGGGGGAGATCAGCCCCAGCATTTT.

In DNA form, the CDR3 reads TGTGCCAGCAGTTTAGCGGGGAGGGGGGGGAGTACCTACGAGCAGTACTTC. As protein: CASSLAGRGGSTYEQYF. The V gene is TRBV12-3 or TRBV12-4, the J gene TRBJ2-7; perhaps TRBD2 as D (7 bases). This CDR3 is 17 amino acids long. The V gene lost 0 bases and the J gene lost 2 bases, with 17 bases spanning the gap.

This clonotype showed up many times. The genes are TRBV6-6 and TRBJ1-4; D unresolved. V lost 6 bases, J lost 0 bases, and 11 bases lay in between. The CDR3 extends over 15 amino acids. The germline CDR1 and CDR2 sequences are MNHNY and SVGAGI (reference sequence). The CDR3 reads CASRARRATNEKLFF. CDR3 DNA sequence: TGTGCCAGCAGAGCTCGTAGGGCAACTAATGAAAAACTGTTTTTT.

DNA of the CDR3: TGCAGTGCTGAACGGGACGGCGGGAGTGTCGAGGTGCAGTACTTC. This gives the protein CSAERDGGSVEVQYF. The chain is built from TRBV20-1 and TRBJ2-7, with 7 positions matching TRBD2. In germline, CDR1 is DFQATT, CDR2 SNEGSKA (reference sequence). This CDR3 region has 15 residues. V shed 5 bases, J shed 9 bases, and the junction held 19 bases outside the gene matches.

CDR3 region: CSARGAKGSYEQYF. CDR3 DNA sequence: TGCAGTGCTAGAGGAGCCAAAGGGAGTTACGAGCAGTACTTC. The V gene is TRBV20-1, the J gene TRBJ2-7, with D possibly being TRBD2 (5 bases). The CDR3 loop spans 14 amino acids. Germline V lookup: CDR1 DFQATT, CDR2 SNEGSKA (reference sequence). Deletions cut 1 base from V and 4 bases from J, with 14 bases between.

This clonotype has just a few counts. The chain uses TRBV27 and TRBJ1-2; maybe TRBD1 (6 bases). The CDR3 contains 13 residues. The V and J ends lost 6 bases and 6 bases respectively, with 14 bases between them. Germline values: CDR1 MNHEY, CDR2 SMNVEV (reference sequence). CDR3 residues: CASSDSGANGYTF. CDR3 in DNA: TGTGCCAGCAGCGACTCGGGGGCTAATGGCTACACCTTC.

A single count supports this clonotype. The chain joins TRBV20-1 to TRBJ1-5; no definite D call. The CDR3 totals 13 residues. Germline-derived CDR1 and CDR2 are DFQATT and SNEGSKA (reference sequence). Trimming stripped 0 bases from V and 15 bases from J, with 18 bases between. CDR3 in DNA: TGCAGTGCTAGAGATCGAGGAGGCAGTACTCCGCATTTT. It codes for CSARDRGGSTPHF.

This clonotype was seen at least ten times. The chain combines TRBV12-3 or TRBV12-4 with TRBJ2-7; D might be TRBD2 (5 bases). V was pared by 3 bases and J by 1 base, with 7 bases between. CDR3 size: 13 residues. CDR3 sequence reads: CASSFRTSYEQYF. As DNA, the CDR3 is TGTGCCAGCAGTTTTAGGACTTCCTACGAGCAGTACTTC.

This clonotype was picked up many times. The V gene is TRBV5-6, the J gene TRBJ2-2, with 8 nucleotides matching TRBD2. Losses at the gene ends were 0 bases for V and 2 bases for J; bases not matched to a gene: 6. Germline values: CDR1 SGHDT, CDR2 YYEEEE. The CDR3 has 17 amino acids. CDR3 residues: CASSLALLAVNTGELFF. Here the CDR3 DNA reads TGTGCCAGCAGCTTGGCCCTACTAGCGGTTAACACCGGGGAGCTGTTTTTT. Combining the CDR3 with reference TRBV5-6 and TRBJ2-2 gives the whole variable domain DAGVTQSPTHLIKTRGQQVTLRCSPKSGHDTVSWYQQALGQGPQFIFQYYEEEERQRGNFPDRFSGHQFPNYSSELNVNALLLGDSALYLCASSLALLAVNTGELFFGEGSRLTVL.

This clonotype appeared many times. V and J are TRBV12-5 and TRBJ2-7, with 7 bases that match TRBD2. From germline, CDR1 is LGHNT and CDR2 FRNRAP. After removal of 6 bases from V and 4 bases from J, the junction contained 15 bases not matched to a gene. CDR3 length equals 16 residues. The CDR3 reads CASGQTGFAGEYEQYF. In DNA form, the CDR3 reads TGTGCTAGTGGCCAGACGGGCTTTGCGGGAGAGTACGAGCAGTACTTC.

The chain employs TRBV6-1 and TRBJ1-5; D is unclear. Trimming removed 1 base from V and 0 bases from J, with 10 bases in between. The germline V gene encodes CDR1 MNHNS and CDR2 SASEGT. CDR3 length: 16 amino acids. The CDR3 DNA sequence: TGTGCCAGCAGTGAAGGTGGCAGTTATAGCAATCAGCCCCAGCATTTT. This encodes CASSEGGSYSNQPQHF.

The chain carries TRBV10-3 and TRBJ1-4, with 8 bases fitting TRBD1. Per the germline V gene, CDR1 is ENHRY and CDR2 is SYGVKD. V lost 3 bases and J lost 6; bases outside the gene matches: 6. CDR3 size: 15 residues. The CDR3 DNA reads TGTGCCATCAGTGAAGATGGGACAGGACATGAAAAACTGTTTTTT. Its translation: CAISEDGTGHEKLFF.

This sequence joins TRBV6-5 and TRBJ2-6, with 7 bases identical to TRBD1. V lost 5 bases, J lost 0 bases, and 7 bases stayed unmatched. The CDR3 has 17 residues. Germline-derived CDR1 and CDR2 are MNHEY and SVGAGI. CDR3 region: CASSNSGTASGANVLTF. CDR3 bases: TGTGCCAGCAGTAATTCCGGGACAGCCTCTGGGGCCAACGTCCTGACTTTC.

In this sample, this clonotype turned up a few times. The rearrangement uses TRBV15 and TRBJ1-5, with D possibly TRBD1 on 6 matching bases. V was pared by 6 bases and J by 1 base, with 22 bases between. The germline V gene encodes CDR1 LNHNV and CDR2 YYDKDF (reference sequence). CDR3 size: 18 residues. The DNA for the CDR3 is TGTGCCACCAGAAGCCCGGGACACGGGAGGGTGAGCAATCAGCCCCAGCATTTT. It translates to CATRSPGHGRVSNQPQHF.

This clonotype has ten or more counts. The chain carries TRBV15 and TRBJ2-7; TRBD2 matches 8 bases. The CDR3 has 16 amino acids. Trimming took 0 bases from V and 1 from J; bases not matched to a gene: 5. CDR1 and CDR2 from the germline V gene are LNHNV and YYDKDF (reference sequence). The CDR3 sequence is CATSRESSGGSYEQYF. The CDR3 bases are TGTGCCACCAGCAGAGAATCCAGCGGGGGTTCCTACGAGCAGTACTTC.

The V call is TRBV6-5, the J call TRBJ2-7, with TRBD2 matching over 11 bases. Germline-derived CDR1 and CDR2 are MNHEY and SVGAGI. Trimming cost V 6 bases and J 3 bases; bases outside gene matches: 13. This CDR3 has 17 amino acids. CDR3 region: CASRGLAGYNGDYEQYF. The CDR3 DNA is TGTGCCAGCAGAGGACTAGCGGGTTATAACGGCGACTACGAGCAGTACTTC.

The gene calls are TRBV2 and TRBJ2-5; maybe TRBD2 (7 bases). Germline lookup yields CDR1 SNHLY and CDR2 FYNNEI. The CDR3 contains 16 residues. With 5 bases removed from V and 5 bases from J, the gap between germline ends came to 21 bases. CDR3 residues: CASSFLNTGGHETQYF. DNA of the CDR3: TGTGCCAGCAGTTTCCTGAACACCGGGGGGCATGAGACCCAGTACTTC.

This clonotype was observed a few times. The genes are TRBV10-3 and TRBJ2-4; 9 bases agree with TRBD1. Looked up from germline, CDR1 is ENHRY and CDR2 is SYGVKD. J gave up 3 bases and V 0 bases, and 9 bases lay outside the gene matches. CDR3 length: 18 amino acids. Here the CDR3 reads CAISESSGQGSGKNIQYF. The CDR3 nucleotides read TGTGCCATCAGTGAGTCGTCGGGACAGGGTAGTGGCAAAAACATTCAGTACTTC.

This chain joins TRBV5-1 and TRBJ2-7, with D perhaps TRBD2 (6 bases). V was clipped by 2 bases and J by 5 bases, with 8 bases between them. The length of the CDR3 is 12 residues. Germline V CDR1 and CDR2: SGHRS, YFSETQ. The DNA of the CDR3 is TGCGCCAGCAGCTTAGCGGGCCACGAGCAGTACTTC. Protein: CASSLAGHEQYF. Drawing the rest from reference TRBV5-1 and TRBJ2-7, the complete variable domain is KAGVTQTPRYLIKTRGQQVTLSCSPISGHRSVSWYQQTPGQGLQFLFEYFSETQRNKGNFPGRFSGRQFSNSRSEMNVSTLELGDSALYLCASSLAGHEQYFGPGTRLTVT.

This clonotype was picked up one time. Here the CDR3 omits its conserved ending phenylalanine or tryptophan, so a read error is the likely source. The V call is TRBV12-3 or TRBV12-4, the J call TRBJ1-4, with D tentatively TRBD1 (5 bases). The CDR3 contains 14 residues. The V gene lost 6 bases and the J gene lost 0 bases, with 8 bases spanning the gap. The CDR3 nucleotides read TGTGCCAGCAGCCGGGGGACAACTAATGAAAAACTGTTTCTT. It yields the protein CASSRGTTNEKLFL.

The table lists this clonotype with many counts. One end of the junction does not line up with germline, which may come from a read error. This chain joins TRBV7-7 and TRBJ2-2, with 8 bases aligning to TRBD1. The CDR3 runs 15 residues. Looked up from germline, CDR1 is SSHAT and CDR2 is FNYEAQ (reference sequence). The CDR3 spells CASSLRTGNDGELFF. The CDR3, as DNA: TGTGCTAGCAGCCTTCGGACAGGGAATGACGGGGAGCTGTTTTTT.

The chain couples TRBV19 to TRBJ2-7, with D maybe TRBD2 (6 bases). Trimming took off 7 bases at V and 7 bases at J, with 14 bases between the two ends. CDR3 length: 12 amino acids. Germline lookup yields CDR1 LNHDA and CDR2 SQIVND (reference sequence). The CDR3 sequence: CASTAGHWEQYF. The CDR3 DNA sequence: TGTGCCAGTACGGCGGGGCATTGGGAGCAGTACTTC.

This clonotype showed up just once. This rearrangement joins TRBV15 to TRBJ2-7; TRBD2 aligns across 9 bases. Per the germline V gene, CDR1 is LNHNV and CDR2 is YYDKDF (reference sequence). The CDR3 runs 14 residues. V trimming: 4 bases; J trimming: 3 bases; junction bases outside the gene matches: 4. Here the CDR3 reads CATSTRLADYEQYF. The CDR3 nucleotides read TGTGCCACCAGCACACGACTAGCGGACTACGAGCAGTACTTC.

CDR3 sequence: CSAPPQPLAPEQFF. In DNA form, the CDR3 reads TGCAGTGCGCCGCCTCAGCCCCTCGCCCCTGAGCAGTTCTTC. The chain joins TRBV20-1 to TRBJ2-1; D is unclear. V was cut by 6 bases and J by 9 bases, with 21 bases left in between. The CDR3 contains 14 residues. CDR1 and CDR2 (germline): DFQATT, SNEGSKA (reference sequence).

Ten or more counts support this clonotype. The chain links TRBV5-8 to TRBJ1-5; D is ambiguous. Trimming took off 3 bases at V and 1 base at J, with 17 bases between the two ends. The length of the CDR3 is 17 residues. Looked up from germline, CDR1 is SGHTS and CDR2 is YDEGEE. The CDR3 region has the DNA TGTGCCAGCAGCTCTTCGTGGAGGGCTGGGAGCAATCAGCCCCAGCATTTT. It encodes CASSSSWRAGSNQPQHF.